What follows is one TCR beta chain and its context. Generation of TCR beta libraries employed quantitative 5'-RACE incorporating molecular barcodes. TCRdb analysed the 5' RACE reads with MiXCR anew, one entry per CDR3 protein. The table includes about 220,000 distinct CDR3 sequences, about 11% detected once. These data originate in a study of CD8 T cells in ankylosing spondylitis. The ends were cut back, 6 bases at V and 0 bases at J, with 10 bases in the middle. The CDR3 covers 13 residues. Germline CDR1 DFQATT, CDR2 SNEGSKA (reference sequence). The genes are TRBV20-1 and TRBJ2-3; a weak D match, TRBD1 (5 bases). The receptor comes from a male donor with ankylosing spondylitis or in good health (not recorded which). The sequenced sample consisted of blood, either unsorted or a sorted T cell fraction (not recorded which). DNA for the CDR3: TGCAGTGCCCCAGGGCCTAGCACAGATACGCAGTATTTT. The encoded protein is CSAPGPSTDTQYF.